This entry describes one TCR beta chain. No antigen is known for it. The data were taken from a study of cytomegalovirus exposure and HLA in healthy donors. Findings of the study overall: Reported results showed that the classifier diagnosed cytomegalovirus status with high specificity and sensitivity. Per a later analysis, 15,000 to 20,000 TCR beta sequences showed association with HLA alleles at 0.05 false discovery rate. Evidence from a later analysis indicated that most CMV-associated TCR beta chains looked HLA-restricted.

Germline CDR1 reads SEHNR; CDR2 reads FQNEAQ (reference sequence). The CDR3 is made up of 14 amino acids. V dropped 1 base and J dropped 1 base, with 7 bases sitting between them. 60 Vbeta and 13 Jbeta primers were used in PCR. In the original workflow: Later, 80 million or so unique TCR beta chains were counted in an analysis, and roughly 11 million of them were shared. TCRdb keeps only in-frame clones here, not all; method: immunoSEQ multiplex PCR. V and J calls and clone size are given by that table; D and trimming were obtained from the DNA. The sample shows 100,000 to 130,000 clones, over 75% of them seen only once.

This rearrangement joins TRBV7-9 to TRBJ1-1, with D possibly TRBD1 on 6 matching bases. Sequencing was done on a sample of PBMCs. The receptor's source is a male donor in good health and CMV-seronegative. The CDR3 DNA reads TGTGCCAGCAGCTTAGGACAGGCGAACACTGAAGCTTTCTTT. Translated: CASSLGQANTEAFF.